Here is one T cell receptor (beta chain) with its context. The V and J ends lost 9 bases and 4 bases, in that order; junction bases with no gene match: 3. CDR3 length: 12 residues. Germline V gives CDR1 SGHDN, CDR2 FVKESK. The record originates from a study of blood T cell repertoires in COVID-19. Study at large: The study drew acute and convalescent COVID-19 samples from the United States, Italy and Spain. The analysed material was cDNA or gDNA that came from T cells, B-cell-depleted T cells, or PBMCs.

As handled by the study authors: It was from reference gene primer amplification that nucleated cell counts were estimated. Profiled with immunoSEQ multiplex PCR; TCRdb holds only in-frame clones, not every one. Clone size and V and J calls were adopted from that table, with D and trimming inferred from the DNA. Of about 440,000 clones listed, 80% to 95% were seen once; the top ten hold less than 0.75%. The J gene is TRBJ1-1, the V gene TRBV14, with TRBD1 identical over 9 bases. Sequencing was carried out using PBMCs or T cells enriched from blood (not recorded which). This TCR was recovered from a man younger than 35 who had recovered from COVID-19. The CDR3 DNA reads TGTGCCAGTGGGACAGGGACCACTGAAGCTTTCTTT. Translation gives CASGTGTTEAFF.